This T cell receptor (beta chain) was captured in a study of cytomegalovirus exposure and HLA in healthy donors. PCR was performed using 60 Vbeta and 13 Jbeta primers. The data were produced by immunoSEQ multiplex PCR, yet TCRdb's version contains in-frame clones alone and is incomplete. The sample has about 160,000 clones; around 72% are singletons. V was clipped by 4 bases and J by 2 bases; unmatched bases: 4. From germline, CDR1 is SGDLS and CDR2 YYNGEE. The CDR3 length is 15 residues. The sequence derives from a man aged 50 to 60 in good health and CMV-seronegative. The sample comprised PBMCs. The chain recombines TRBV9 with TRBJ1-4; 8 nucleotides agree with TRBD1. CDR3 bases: TGTGCCAGCAGCCCACGGACAGGGACTAATGAAAAACTGTTTTTT. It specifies CASSPRTGTNEKLFF.